This TCR beta chain emerged from a study of beta chain features in type 1 diabetes. Points from the study as a whole: Researchers reported that naive, central memory and Treg TCRB repertoires appeared more similar in patients than in healthy donors. Type 1 diabetes patients had fewer VDJ junction insertions and more deletions.

CDR3 length equals 11 residues. Trimming cost V 1 base and J 6 bases, with 6 bases left between them. Germline values: CDR1 DFQATT, CDR2 SNEGSKA (reference sequence). Investigators reverse transcribed all isolated RNA, so they sequenced expressed TCRB transcripts. Produced via immunoSEQ multiplex PCR; TCRdb's table is partial and in-frame only. The data contain 900,000 or so clones, 15% to 20% of them singletons. This clone was observed a few times. As yet, its antigen is unknown. The gene calls are TRBV20-1 and TRBJ1-2; D remains unclear. Sequencing was performed on naive CD4+ T cells from blood. The sequence was collected from a woman between 18 and 29 years old in good health. This CDR3 is CSARVQNGYTF. CDR3 in DNA: TGCAGTGCTAGAGTCCAAAATGGCTACACCTTC.